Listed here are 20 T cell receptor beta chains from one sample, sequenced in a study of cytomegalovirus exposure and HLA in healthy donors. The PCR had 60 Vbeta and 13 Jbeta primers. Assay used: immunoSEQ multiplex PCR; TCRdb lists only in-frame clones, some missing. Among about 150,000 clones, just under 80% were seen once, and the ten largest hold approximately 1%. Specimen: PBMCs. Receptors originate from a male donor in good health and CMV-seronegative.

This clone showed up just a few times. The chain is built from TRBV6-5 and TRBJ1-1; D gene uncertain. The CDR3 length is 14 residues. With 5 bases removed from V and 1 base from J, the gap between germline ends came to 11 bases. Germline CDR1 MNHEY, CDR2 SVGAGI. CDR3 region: CASSLGGGNTEAFF. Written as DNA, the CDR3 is TGTGCCAGCAGTCTGGGAGGCGGGAACACTGAAGCTTTCTTT.

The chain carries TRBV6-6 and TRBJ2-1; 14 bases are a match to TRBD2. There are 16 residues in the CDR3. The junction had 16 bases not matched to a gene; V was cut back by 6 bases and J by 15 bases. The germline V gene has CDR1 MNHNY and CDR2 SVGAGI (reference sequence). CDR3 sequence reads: CASSPYSRTSGGRLFF. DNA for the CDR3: TGTGCCAGCAGCCCTTACAGCCGGACTAGCGGGGGGCGGCTGTTCTTC.

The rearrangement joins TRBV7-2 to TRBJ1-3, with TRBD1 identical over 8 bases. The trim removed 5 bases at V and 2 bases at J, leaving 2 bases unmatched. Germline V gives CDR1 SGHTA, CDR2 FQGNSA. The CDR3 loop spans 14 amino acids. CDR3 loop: CASSTQGAGNTIYF. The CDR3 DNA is TGTGCCAGCAGCACACAGGGGGCTGGAAACACCATATATTTT. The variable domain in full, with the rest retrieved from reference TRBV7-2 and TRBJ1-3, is GAGVSQSPSNKVTEKGKDVELRCDPISGHTALYWYRQSLGQGLEFLIYFQGNSAPDKSGLPSDRFSAERTGGSVSTLTIQRTQQEDSAVYLCASSTQGAGNTIYFGEGSWLTVV.

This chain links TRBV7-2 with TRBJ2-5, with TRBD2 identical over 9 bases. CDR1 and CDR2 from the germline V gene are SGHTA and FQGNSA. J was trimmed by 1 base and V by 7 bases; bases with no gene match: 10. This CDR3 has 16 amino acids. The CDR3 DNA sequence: TGTGCCAGCACTCAATTCAGCGGGGGGCTCCAAGAGACCCAGTACTTC. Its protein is CASTQFSGGLQETQYF.

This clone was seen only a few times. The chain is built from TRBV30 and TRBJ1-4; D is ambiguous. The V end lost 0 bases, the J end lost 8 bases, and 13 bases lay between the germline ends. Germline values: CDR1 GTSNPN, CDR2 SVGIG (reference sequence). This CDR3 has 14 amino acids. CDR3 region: CAWSVVIPREKLFF. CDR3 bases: TGTGCCTGGAGTGTTGTCATCCCGAGGGAAAAACTGTTTTTT.

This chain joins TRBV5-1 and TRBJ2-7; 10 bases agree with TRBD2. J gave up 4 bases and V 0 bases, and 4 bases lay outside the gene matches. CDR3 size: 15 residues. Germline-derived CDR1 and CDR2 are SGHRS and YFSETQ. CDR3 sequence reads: CASSLGSGGEYEQYF. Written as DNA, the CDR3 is TGCGCCAGCAGCTTGGGGAGCGGGGGGGAGTACGAGCAGTACTTC.

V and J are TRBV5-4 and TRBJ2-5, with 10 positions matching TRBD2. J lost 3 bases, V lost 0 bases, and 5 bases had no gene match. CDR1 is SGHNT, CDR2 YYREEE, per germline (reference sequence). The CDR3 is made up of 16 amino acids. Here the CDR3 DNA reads TGTGCCAGCAGCTTGGGACTAGCGGGCAGGAAAGAGACCCAGTACTTC. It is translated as CASSLGLAGRKETQYF.

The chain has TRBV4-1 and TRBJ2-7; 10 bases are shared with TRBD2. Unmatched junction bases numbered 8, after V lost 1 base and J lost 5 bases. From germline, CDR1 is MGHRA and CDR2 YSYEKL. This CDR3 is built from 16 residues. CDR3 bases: TGCGCCAGCAGCCAAGTCCTAGCGGGGGAAGCCCACGAGCAGTACTTC. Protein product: CASSQVLAGEAHEQYF.

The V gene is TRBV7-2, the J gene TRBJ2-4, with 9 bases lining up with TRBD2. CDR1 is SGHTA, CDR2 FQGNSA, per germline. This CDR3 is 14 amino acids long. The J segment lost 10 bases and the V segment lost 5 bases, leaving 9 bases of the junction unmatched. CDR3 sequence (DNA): TGTGCCAGCAGCCCCGCGGGGGGGACCGGGATTCAGTACTTC. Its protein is CASSPAGGTGIQYF.

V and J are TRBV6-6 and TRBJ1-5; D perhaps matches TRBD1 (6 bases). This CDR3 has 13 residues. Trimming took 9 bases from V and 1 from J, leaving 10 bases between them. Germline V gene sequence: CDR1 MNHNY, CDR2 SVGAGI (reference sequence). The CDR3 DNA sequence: TGTGCCAGTTCGACAGGCAGCAATCAGCCCCAGCATTTT. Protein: CASSTGSNQPQHF.

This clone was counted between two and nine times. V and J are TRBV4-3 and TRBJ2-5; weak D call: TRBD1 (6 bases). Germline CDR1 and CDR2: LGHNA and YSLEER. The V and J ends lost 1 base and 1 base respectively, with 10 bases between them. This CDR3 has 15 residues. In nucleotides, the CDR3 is TGCGCCAGCAGCCAAGTCGGACAGAGCCAAGAGACCCAGTACTTC. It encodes CASSQVGQSQETQYF.

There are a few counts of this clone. In DNA form, the CDR3 reads TGTGCCAGTAGTATTGGACAGGGTATCTACGAGCAGTACTTC. This gives the protein CASSIGQGIYEQYF. This rearrangement joins TRBV19 to TRBJ2-7; TRBD1 agrees at 8 bases. The CDR3 totals 14 residues. Germline trimming cut 3 bases from V and 3 bases from J; bases unmatched to any gene: 4. Germline V lookup: CDR1 LNHDA, CDR2 SQIVND (reference sequence).

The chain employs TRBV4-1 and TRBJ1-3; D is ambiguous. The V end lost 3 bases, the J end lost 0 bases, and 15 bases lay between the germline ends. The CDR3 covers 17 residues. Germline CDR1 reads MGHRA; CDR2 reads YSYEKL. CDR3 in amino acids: CASSQALGRLSGNTIYF. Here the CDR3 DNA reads TGCGCCAGCAGCCAGGCGCTTGGGAGACTCTCTGGAAACACCATATATTTT.

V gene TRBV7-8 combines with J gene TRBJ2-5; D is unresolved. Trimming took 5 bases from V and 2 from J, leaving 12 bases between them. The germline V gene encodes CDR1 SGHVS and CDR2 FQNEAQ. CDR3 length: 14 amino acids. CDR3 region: CASSPVAAQETQYF. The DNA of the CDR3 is TGTGCCAGCAGCCCCGTGGCGGCTCAAGAGACCCAGTACTTC.

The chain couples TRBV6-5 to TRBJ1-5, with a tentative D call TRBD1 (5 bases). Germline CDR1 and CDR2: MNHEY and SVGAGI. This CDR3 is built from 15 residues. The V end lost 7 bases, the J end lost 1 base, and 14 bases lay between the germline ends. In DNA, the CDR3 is TGTGCCAGCATTCGACAGCGTGGGAGCAATCAGCCCCAGCATTTT. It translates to CASIRQRGSNQPQHF.

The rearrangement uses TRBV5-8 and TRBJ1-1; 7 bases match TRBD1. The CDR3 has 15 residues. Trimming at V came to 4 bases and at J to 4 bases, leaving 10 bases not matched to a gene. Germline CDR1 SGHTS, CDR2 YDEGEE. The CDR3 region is CASSAQGWKVTEAFF. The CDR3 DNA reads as TGTGCCAGCAGCGCACAGGGGTGGAAGGTCACTGAAGCTTTCTTT.

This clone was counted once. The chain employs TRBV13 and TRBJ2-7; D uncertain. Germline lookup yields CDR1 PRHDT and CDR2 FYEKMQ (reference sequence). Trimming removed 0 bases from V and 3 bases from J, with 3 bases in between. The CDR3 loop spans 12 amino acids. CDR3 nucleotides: TGTGCCAGCAGCTTAGGCGGCTACGAGCAGTACTTC. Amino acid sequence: CASSLGGYEQYF.

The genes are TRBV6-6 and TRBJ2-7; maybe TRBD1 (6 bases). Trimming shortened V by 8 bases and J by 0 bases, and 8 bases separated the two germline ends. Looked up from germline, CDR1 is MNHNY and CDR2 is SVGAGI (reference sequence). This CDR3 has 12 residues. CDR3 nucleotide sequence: TGTGCCAGCCGGGACACCTCCTACGAGCAGTACTTC. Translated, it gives CASRDTSYEQYF.

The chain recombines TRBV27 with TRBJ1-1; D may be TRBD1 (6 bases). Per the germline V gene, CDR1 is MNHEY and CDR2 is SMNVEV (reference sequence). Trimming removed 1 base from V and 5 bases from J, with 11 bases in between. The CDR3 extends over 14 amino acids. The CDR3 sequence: CASSLYPGATEAFF. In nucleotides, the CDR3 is TGTGCCAGCAGTTTATATCCAGGGGCGACTGAAGCTTTCTTT.

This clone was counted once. The CDR3 loop is CASSSDSSFNSPLHF. CDR3 in DNA: TGTGCCAGCAGTTCGGACAGCTCTTTTAATTCACCCCTCCACTTT. The chain employs TRBV27 and TRBJ1-6, with D possibly being TRBD1 (6 bases). V lost 4 bases, J lost 6 bases, and 13 bases lay in between. Looked up from germline, CDR1 is MNHEY and CDR2 is SMNVEV (reference sequence). This CDR3 region has 15 residues.